The clone carrying this TCR beta chain was counted a few times. The antigen is not known. This sample was included in a study of T cells after yellow fever vaccination. Findings of the study overall: Most primary-vaccination clones reappeared after the booster (around 95% CD4, more than 70% CD8).

V was clipped by 0 bases and J by 7 bases, with 13 bases between them. The length of the CDR3 is 14 residues. Germline-derived CDR1 and CDR2 are SGHRS and YFSETQ. They built TCR cDNA with 5'RACE template switching, a step that put in a universal primer site and UMIs. TCRdb reprocessed the 5' RACE reads via MiXCR and lists one record per CDR3 protein. The sample consists of about 170,000 distinct CDR3 sequences, more than 9.5% of them appearing once. Sequenced here: CD8+ T cells sorted from PBMCs, sampled 15 days after the yellow fever booster vaccination. The receptor was derived from a man younger than 35 who received the YFV17D yellow fever vaccine. The V call is TRBV5-1, the J call TRBJ1-1; D remains unclear. The DNA for the CDR3 is TGCGCCAGCAGCTTGGAGGTGGAACTGGATGAAGCTTTCTTT. It codes for CASSLEVELDEAFF.